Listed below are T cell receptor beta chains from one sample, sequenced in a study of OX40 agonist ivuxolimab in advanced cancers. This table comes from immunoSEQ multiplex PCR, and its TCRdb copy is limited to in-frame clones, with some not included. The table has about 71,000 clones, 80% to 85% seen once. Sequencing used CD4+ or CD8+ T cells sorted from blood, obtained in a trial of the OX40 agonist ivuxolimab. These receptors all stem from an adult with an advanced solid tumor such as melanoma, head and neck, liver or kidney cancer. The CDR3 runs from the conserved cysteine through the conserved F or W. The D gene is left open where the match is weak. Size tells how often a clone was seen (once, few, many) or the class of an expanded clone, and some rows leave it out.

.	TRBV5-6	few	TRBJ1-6	CASSLMRSNSPLHF	TGTGCCAGCAGCTTGATGCGCAGTAATTCACCCCTCCACTTT
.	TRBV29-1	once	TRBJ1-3	CSVEQVTGGNTIYF	TGCAGCGTTGAACAGGTGACCGGCGGAAACACCATATATTTT
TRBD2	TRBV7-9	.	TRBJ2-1	CASSLAQRGNHNEQFF	TGTGCCAGCAGCTTAGCGCAGCGGGGGAATCACAATGAGCAGTTCTTC
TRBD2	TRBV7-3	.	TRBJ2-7	CASSPPGGYEQYF	TGTGCCAGCAGCCCACCGGGAGGCTACGAGCAGTACTTC
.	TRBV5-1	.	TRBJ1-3	CASSLATDPSGNTIYF	TGCGCCAGCAGCTTGGCGACAGATCCCTCTGGAAACACCATATATTTT
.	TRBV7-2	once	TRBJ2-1	CASSLSGSRMFNEQFF	TGTGCCAGCAGCTTAAGTGGGAGCCGGATGTTCAATGAGCAGTTCTTC
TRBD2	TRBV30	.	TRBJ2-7	CAWTSSGTSGSYEQYF	TGTGCCTGGACCTCATCCGGGACTAGCGGATCCTACGAGCAGTACTTC
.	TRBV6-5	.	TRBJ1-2	CASSQFTRTGYTF	TGTGCCAGCAGCCAATTTACCCGGACCGGCTACACCTTC
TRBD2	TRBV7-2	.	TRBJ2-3	CASELAGDSDTQYF	TGTGCCTCCGAACTAGCGGGAGATTCGGATACGCAGTATTTT
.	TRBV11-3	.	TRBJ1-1	CASSLWDTLNTEAFF	TGTGCCAGCAGCTTATGGGACACCTTGAACACTGAAGCTTTCTTT
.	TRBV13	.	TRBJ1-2	CASSLGRGDYYGYTF	TGTGCCAGCAGCTTAGGTCGAGGGGACTACTATGGCTACACCTTC
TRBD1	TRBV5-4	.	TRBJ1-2	CASRGTGTGNYGYTF	TGTGCCAGCAGGGGTACGGGGACAGGGAACTATGGCTACACCTTC
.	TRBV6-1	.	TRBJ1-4	CASIRGVYEKLFF	TGTGCCAGCATTAGAGGGGTTTACGAAAAACTGTTTTTT
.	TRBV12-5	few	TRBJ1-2	CASGLGNRAYGYTF	TGTGCTAGTGGTTTGGGGAACAGGGCGTATGGCTACACCTTC
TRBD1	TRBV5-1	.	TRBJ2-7	CASSEGQGGIFRYEQYF	TGCGCCAGCAGCGAGGGACAGGGGGGCATTTTCCGCTACGAGCAGTACTTC
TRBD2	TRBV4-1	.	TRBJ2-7	CASSQEVAGASYEQYF	TGCGCCAGCAGCCAAGAGGTAGCGGGAGCCTCCTACGAGCAGTACTTC
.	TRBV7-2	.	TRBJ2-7	CASSSQFYEQYF	TGTGCCAGCAGCTCCCAGTTCTACGAGCAGTACTTC
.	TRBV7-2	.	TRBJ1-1	CASSLVGGAAFF	TGTGCCAGCAGCTTAGTTGGAGGTGCGGCTTTCTTT
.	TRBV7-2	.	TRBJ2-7	CASSLHDSSNEQYF	TGTGCCAGCAGCCTCCACGACTCCTCGAACGAGCAGTACTTC
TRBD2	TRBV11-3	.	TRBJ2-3	CASSPISGSPDTQYF	TGTGCCAGCAGCCCCATTAGCGGGAGCCCAGATACGCAGTATTTT
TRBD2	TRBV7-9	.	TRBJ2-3	CASNQRESTDTQYF	TGTGCCAGCAACCAGCGGGAGAGCACAGATACGCAGTATTTT
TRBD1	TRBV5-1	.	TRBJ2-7	CASSSQGAYEQYF	TGCGCCAGCAGCTCTCAGGGGGCTTACGAGCAGTACTTC
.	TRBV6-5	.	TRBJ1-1	CASSPAGGGRTEAFF	TGTGCCAGCAGTCCCGCTGGTGGGGGGAGGACTGAAGCTTTCTTT
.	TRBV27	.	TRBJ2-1	CASSFNIFHEQFF	TGTGCCAGCAGTTTTAATATTTTCCATGAGCAGTTCTTC
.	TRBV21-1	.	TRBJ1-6	CATNPGVDSPLHF	TGTGCCACTAACCCAGGGGTGGATTCACCCCTCCACTTT
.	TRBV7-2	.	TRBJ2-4	CASSLGDRQYF	TGTGCCAGCAGCTTAGGTGACCGTCAGTACTTC
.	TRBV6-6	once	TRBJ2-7	CASRETVPNYEQYF	TGTGCCAGCAGGGAGACAGTACCTAACTACGAGCAGTACTTC
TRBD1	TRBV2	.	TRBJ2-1	CASSYPRTGGAYNEQFF	TGTGCCAGCAGCTACCCCCGGACAGGGGGAGCCTACAATGAGCAGTTCTTC
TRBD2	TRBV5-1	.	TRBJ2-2	CASSLLAGVPGELFF	TGCGCCAGCAGCCTCCTAGCGGGGGTTCCCGGGGAGCTGTTTTTT